This T cell receptor beta chain derives from a study of shared T cell receptors in the human thymus. Only a few counts were recorded for this clone. Generated by immunoSEQ multiplex PCR, the TCRdb table keeps only in-frame clones and is missing some. Of hundreds of thousands of clones detected, 75% to 80% appear once; the ten largest clones hold more than 0.01%. V shed 2 bases and J shed 5 bases, with 7 bases lying between them. The CDR3 runs 13 residues. Germline lookup yields CDR1 SGHTA and CDR2 FQGNSA. These data also featured in a second study, about human thymus T cells. As that study records: Resections from corrective heart surgery supplied the thymus tissue. The authors found apparently biased V and J gene usage in thymic and blood repertoires. Related research has reported that thymic repertoires overlap highly among unrelated individuals.

The material sequenced was thymocytes. The gene calls are TRBV7-2 and TRBJ1-3; D gene uncertain. This sequence was found in a boy less than two years old with a congenital heart defect. The CDR3 coding sequence is TGTGCCAGCAGCTTAAAGCTCAGAAACACCATATATTTT. Translated, it gives CASSLKLRNTIYF.